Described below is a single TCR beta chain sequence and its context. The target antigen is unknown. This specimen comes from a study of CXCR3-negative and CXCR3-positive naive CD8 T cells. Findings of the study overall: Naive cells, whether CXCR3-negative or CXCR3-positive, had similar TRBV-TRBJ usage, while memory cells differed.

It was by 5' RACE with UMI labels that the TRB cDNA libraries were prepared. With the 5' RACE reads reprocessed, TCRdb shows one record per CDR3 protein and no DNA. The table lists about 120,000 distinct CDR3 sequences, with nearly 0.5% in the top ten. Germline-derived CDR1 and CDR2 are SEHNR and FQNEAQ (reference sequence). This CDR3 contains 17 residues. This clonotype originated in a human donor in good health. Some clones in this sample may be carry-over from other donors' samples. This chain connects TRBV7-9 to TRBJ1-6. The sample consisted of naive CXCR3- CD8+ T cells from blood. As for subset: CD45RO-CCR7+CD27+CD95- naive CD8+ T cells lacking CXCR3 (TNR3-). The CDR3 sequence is CASSLALRSEFYSPLHF.